One sample yielded the 10 T cell receptor beta chains listed below, sequenced in a study of CD8 T cells in Susac syndrome. RNA in amounts of about 0.45 to 1 ug was reverse transcribed with random hexamers. MiXCR, applied by TCRdb to the immunoSEQ multiplex PCR reads, yields one record per CDR3 protein. Altogether about 200,000 distinct CDR3 sequences are present, 92% being singletons, with the ten largest covering about 0.13%. The sequencing input was CD8+ T cells from PBMCs. The receptors shown here come from a human donor with multiple sclerosis.

The CDR3 nucleotides are TGTGCTACTCTAGCGGGAGGGACCGGGGAGCTGTTTTTT. It translates to CATLAGGTGELFF. The chain couples TRBV12-5 to TRBJ2-2; 12 positions agree with TRBD2. The CDR3 extends over 13 amino acids. CDR1 is LGHNT and CDR2 is FRNRAP in the germline V gene. V lost 10 bases to trimming and J lost 5 bases; unmatched junction nucleotides: 2.

The chain joins TRBV12-3 or TRBV12-4 to TRBJ2-5; 10 bases line up with TRBD1. The CDR3 is 15 residues long. Trimming at V came to 5 bases and at J to 5 bases, leaving 8 bases not matched to a gene. In DNA, the CDR3 is TGTGCCAGCAGTATACAGACAGGGGGCGAGGAGACCCAGTACTTC. Protein product: CASSIQTGGEETQYF.

This clonotype was seen once. V gene TRBV29-1 combines with J gene TRBJ1-3, with D maybe TRBD1 (6 bases). Germline lookup yields CDR1 SQVTM and CDR2 ANQGSEA. The CDR3 spans 12 residues. With 4 bases removed from V and 4 bases from J, the gap between germline ends came to 8 bases. The CDR3 nucleotides read TGCAGCGTTGGAGGACAGGGAAACACCATATATTTT. This sequence encodes CSVGGQGNTIYF.

V is TRBV12-3 or TRBV12-4 and J is TRBJ2-4, with 9 bases that match TRBD1. V shed 5 bases and J 8 bases; nucleotides not matched to a gene: 7. CDR3 length: 14 amino acids. For the CDR3, the DNA is TGTGCCAGCAGTACCGGGACAGGGTTGGACATTCAGTACTTC. Amino acids: CASSTGTGLDIQYF.

This CDR3 reads CASSVGSGGPDTQYF. In nucleotides, the CDR3 is TGTGCCAGCAGCGTAGGGAGCGGGGGACCAGATACGCAGTATTTT. This chain uses TRBV9 with TRBJ2-3, with 8 bases fitting TRBD2. Looked up from germline, CDR1 is SGDLS and CDR2 is YYNGEE. The CDR3 runs to 15 residues. V lost 0 bases, J lost 4 bases, and 4 bases stayed unmatched.

The chain employs TRBV9 and TRBJ2-7; 9 nucleotides align to TRBD1. The germline gives CDR1 SGDLS, CDR2 YYNGEE. The J segment lost 3 bases and the V segment lost 0 bases, leaving 16 bases of the junction unmatched. CDR3 length: 19 residues. The CDR3 DNA reads TGTGCCAGCAGCGTAGGAGGGGGCGACATGGGGACAGGGATCTACGAGCAGTACTTC. It translates to CASSVGGGDMGTGIYEQYF.

The rearrangement joins TRBV7-9 to TRBJ2-5; weak D call: TRBD1 (5 bases). CDR1 and CDR2 (germline): SEHNR, FQNEAQ (reference sequence). Deletions cut 4 bases from V and 2 bases from J, with 17 bases between. The CDR3 has 16 residues. For the CDR3, the DNA is TGTGCCAGCAGCTCCATGGGGCAGGGAATTCAAGAGACCCAGTACTTC. Amino acid sequence: CASSSMGQGIQETQYF.

The table lists this clonotype with a few counts. The V and J genes are TRBV25-1 and TRBJ2-7; 7 positions agree with TRBD2. With 2 bases clipped from V and 5 bases from J, the junction kept 9 bases outside the gene matches. The CDR3 totals 15 residues. Germline-derived CDR1 and CDR2 are MGHDK and SYGVNS. CDR3: CASSEGESGRNEQYF. DNA for the CDR3: TGTGCCAGCAGTGAAGGGGAATCCGGGAGGAACGAGCAGTACTTC.

The chain is built from TRBV7-2 and TRBJ2-5; the D gene could be TRBD1 or TRBD2 (5 bases each). The ends were cut back, 8 bases at V and 4 bases at J, with 20 bases in the middle. Germline V gene data show CDR1 as SGHTA and CDR2 as FQGNSA. The CDR3 loop spans 15 amino acids. CDR3 coding DNA: TGTGCCAGCGGACCTCTAGGCCCGAGGGGAGAGACCCAGTACTTC. This sequence encodes CASGPLGPRGETQYF. The variable domain in full, completed from reference TRBV7-2 and TRBJ2-5, reads GAGVSQSPSNKVTEKGKDVELRCDPISGHTALYWYRQSLGQGLEFLIYFQGNSAPDKSGLPSDRFSAERTGGSVSTLTIQRTQQEDSAVYLCASGPLGPRGETQYFGPGTRLLVL.

This clonotype appeared a single time. This chain links TRBV27 with TRBJ2-6; 9 bases align to TRBD1. This CDR3 is built from 14 residues. V lost 6 bases and J lost 12; bases outside the gene matches: 9. Germline V gene data show CDR1 as MNHEY and CDR2 as SMNVEV (reference sequence). CDR3 sequence reads: CASSDRGREAVLTF. In DNA, the CDR3 is TGTGCCAGCAGCGACAGGGGGAGGGAGGCCGTCCTGACTTTC.